This entry is about one TCR beta chain. This CDR3 spans 14 amino acids. The V gene lost 2 bases and the J gene lost 3 bases, with 11 bases spanning the gap. Germline V lookup: CDR1 LGHNA, CDR2 YNFKEQ. These data belong to a study of shared T cell receptors in the human thymus. Only in-frame clones appear in the TCRdb table, and some are missing; sequencing was by immunoSEQ multiplex PCR. The profile shows approximately 580,000 clones, around 78% of them singletons. This sample was shared with a second study, whose subject was human thymus T cells. In that study: Donation was from healthy Finnish infants who were having corrective surgery that addressed congenital heart defects. Resected material from corrective heart surgery provided the thymus tissue analysed. Unrelated individuals were reported by related research to share highly overlapping thymic repertoires.

Input material: thymocytes. The chain recombines TRBV4-2 with TRBJ2-7; D may be TRBD2 (5 bases). The clonotype comes from a boy in the first two years of life with a congenital heart defect. CDR3 in amino acids: CASSQPSTFYEQYF. CDR3 sequence (DNA): TGTGCCAGCAGCCAACCTAGCACCTTCTACGAGCAGTACTTC.